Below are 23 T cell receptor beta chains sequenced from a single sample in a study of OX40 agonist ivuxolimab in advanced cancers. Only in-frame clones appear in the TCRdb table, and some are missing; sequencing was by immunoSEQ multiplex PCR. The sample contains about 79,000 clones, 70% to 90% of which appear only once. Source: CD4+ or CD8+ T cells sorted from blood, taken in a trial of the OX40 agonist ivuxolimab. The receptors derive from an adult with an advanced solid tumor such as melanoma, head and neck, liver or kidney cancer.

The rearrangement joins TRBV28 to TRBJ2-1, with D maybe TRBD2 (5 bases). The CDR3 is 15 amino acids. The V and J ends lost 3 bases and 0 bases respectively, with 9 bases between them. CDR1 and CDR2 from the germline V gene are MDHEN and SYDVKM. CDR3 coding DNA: TGTGCCAGCAGTTTTAGTGGGAGCTCCTACAATGAGCAGTTCTTC. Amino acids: CASSFSGSSYNEQFF.

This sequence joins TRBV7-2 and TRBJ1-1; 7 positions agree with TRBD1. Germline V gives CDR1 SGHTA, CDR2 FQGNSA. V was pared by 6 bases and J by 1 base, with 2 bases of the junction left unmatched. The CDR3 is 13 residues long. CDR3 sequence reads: CASRRTGNTEAFF. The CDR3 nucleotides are TGTGCCAGCAGGCGGACAGGGAACACTGAAGCTTTCTTT.

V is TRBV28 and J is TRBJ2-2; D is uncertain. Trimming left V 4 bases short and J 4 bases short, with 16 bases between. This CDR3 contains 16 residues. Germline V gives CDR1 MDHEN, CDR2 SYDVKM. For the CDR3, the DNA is TGTGCCAGCAGTTCAAGCAGAGCATTCCTCACCGGGGAGCTGTTTTTT. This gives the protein CASSSSRAFLTGELFF.

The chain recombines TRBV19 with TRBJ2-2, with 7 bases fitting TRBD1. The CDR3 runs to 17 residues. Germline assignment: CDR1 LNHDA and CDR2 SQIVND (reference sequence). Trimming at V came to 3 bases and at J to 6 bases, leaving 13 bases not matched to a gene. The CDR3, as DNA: TGTGCCAGTAGTATCTATAAATACGGACAGGCCTCCGGGGAGCTGTTTTTT. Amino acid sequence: CASSIYKYGQASGELFF.

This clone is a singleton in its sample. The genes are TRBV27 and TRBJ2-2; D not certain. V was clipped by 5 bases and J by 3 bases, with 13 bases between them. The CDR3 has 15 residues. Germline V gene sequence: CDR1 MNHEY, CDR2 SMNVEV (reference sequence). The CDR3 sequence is CASSPVPLDTGELFF. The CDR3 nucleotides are TGTGCCAGCAGTCCCGTCCCACTGGACACCGGGGAGCTGTTTTTT.

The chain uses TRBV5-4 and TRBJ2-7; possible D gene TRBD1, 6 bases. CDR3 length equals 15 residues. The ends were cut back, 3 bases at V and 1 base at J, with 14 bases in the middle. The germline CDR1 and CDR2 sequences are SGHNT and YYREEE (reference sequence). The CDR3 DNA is TGTGCCAGCAGCTACCGGTGGGACAAATCCTACGAGCAGTACTTC. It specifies CASSYRWDKSYEQYF.

The CDR3 sequence: CASSVAGGHEQYF. The CDR3 bases are TGTGCCAGCAGCGTCGCCGGAGGTCACGAGCAGTACTTC. The chain employs TRBV28 and TRBJ2-7, with a tentative D call TRBD2 (5 bases). This CDR3 has 13 residues. Trimming took 6 bases from V and 5 from J, leaving 14 bases between them. The germline gives CDR1 MDHEN, CDR2 SYDVKM.

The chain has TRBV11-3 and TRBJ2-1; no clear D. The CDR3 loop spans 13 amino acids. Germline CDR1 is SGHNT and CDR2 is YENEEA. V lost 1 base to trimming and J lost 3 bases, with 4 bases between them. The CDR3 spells CASSLGIYNEQFF. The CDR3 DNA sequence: TGTGCCAGCAGCTTAGGGATCTACAATGAGCAGTTCTTC.

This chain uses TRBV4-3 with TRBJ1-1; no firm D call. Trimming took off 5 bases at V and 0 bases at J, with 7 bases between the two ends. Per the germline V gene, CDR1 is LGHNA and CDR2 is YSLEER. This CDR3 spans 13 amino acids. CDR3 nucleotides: TGCGCCAGCAGCACCGACATGAACACTGAAGCTTTCTTT. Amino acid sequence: CASSTDMNTEAFF.

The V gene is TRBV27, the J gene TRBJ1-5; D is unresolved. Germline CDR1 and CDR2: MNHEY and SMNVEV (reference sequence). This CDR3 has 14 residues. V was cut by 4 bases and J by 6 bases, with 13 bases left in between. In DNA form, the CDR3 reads TGTGCCAGCAGTTGGCAGCCTTGGTTTCAGCCCCAGCATTTT. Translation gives CASSWQPWFQPQHF.

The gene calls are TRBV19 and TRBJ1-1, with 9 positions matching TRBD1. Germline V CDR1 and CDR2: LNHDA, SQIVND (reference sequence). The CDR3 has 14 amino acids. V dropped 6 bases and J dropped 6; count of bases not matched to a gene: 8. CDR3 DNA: TGTGCCAGTAGGGGGATCGACAGGGGGGCTGAAGCTTTCTTT. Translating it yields CASRGIDRGAEAFF.

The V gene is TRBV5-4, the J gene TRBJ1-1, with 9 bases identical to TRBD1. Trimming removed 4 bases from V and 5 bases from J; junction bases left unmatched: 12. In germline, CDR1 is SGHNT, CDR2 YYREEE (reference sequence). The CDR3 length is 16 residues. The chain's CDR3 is CASSTPKDRGKTEAFF. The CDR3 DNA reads TGTGCCAGCAGCACACCCAAGGACAGGGGTAAGACTGAAGCTTTCTTT.

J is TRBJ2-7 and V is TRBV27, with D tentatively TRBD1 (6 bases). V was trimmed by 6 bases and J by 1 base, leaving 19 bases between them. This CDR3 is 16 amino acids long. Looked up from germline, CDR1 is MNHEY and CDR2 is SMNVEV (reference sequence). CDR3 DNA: TGTGCCAGCAGCCCCTCAGACAGGAAAGGTTCCTACGAGCAGTACTTC. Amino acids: CASSPSDRKGSYEQYF.

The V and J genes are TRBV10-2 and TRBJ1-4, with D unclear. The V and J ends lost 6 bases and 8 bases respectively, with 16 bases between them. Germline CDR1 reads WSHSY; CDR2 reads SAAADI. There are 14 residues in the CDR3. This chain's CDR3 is CASRKGLDGEKLFF. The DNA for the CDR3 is TGCGCCAGCAGGAAGGGTCTGGACGGCGAAAAACTGTTTTTT.

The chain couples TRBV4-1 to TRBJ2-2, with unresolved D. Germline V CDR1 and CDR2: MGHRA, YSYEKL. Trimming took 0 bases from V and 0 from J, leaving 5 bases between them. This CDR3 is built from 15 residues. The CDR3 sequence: CASSQDRSNTGELFF. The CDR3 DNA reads TGCGCCAGCAGCCAAGACCGTTCGAACACCGGGGAGCTGTTTTTT.

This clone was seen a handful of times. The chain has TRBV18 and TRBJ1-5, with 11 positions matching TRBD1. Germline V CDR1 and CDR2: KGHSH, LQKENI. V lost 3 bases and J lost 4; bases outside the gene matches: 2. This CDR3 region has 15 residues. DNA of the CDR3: TGTGCCAGCTCACCCCGGGACAGGGGGAATCAGCCCCAGCATTTT. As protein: CASSPRDRGNQPQHF.

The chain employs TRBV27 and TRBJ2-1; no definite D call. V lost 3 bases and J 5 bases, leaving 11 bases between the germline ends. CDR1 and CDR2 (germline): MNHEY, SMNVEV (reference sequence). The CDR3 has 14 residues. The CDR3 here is CASSLPGTNNEQFF. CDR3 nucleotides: TGTGCCAGCAGTTTGCCCGGCACGAACAATGAGCAGTTCTTC.

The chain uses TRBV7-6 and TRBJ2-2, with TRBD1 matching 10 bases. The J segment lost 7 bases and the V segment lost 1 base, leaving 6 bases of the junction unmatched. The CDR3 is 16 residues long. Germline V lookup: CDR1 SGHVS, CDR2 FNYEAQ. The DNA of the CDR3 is TGTGCCAGCAGCTTAGTCGGGACAGGGGTTATCGGGGAGCTGTTTTTT. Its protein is CASSLVGTGVIGELFF.

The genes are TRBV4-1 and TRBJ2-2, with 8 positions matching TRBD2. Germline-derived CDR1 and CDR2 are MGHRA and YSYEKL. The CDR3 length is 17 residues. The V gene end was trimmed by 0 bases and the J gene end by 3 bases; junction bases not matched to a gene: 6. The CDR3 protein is CASSQEALAEDTGELFF. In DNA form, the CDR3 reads TGCGCCAGCAGCCAAGAGGCACTAGCGGAAGACACCGGGGAGCTGTTTTTT.

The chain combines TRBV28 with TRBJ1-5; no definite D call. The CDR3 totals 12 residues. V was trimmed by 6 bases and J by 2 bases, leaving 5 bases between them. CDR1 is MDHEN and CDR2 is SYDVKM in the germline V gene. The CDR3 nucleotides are TGTGCCAGCAGGGACGGCAATCAGCCCCAGCATTTT. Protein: CASRDGNQPQHF.

For the CDR3, the DNA is TGCGCCAGCAGCCAAGAGATAGCGGGACATGGCGATGAGCAGTTCTTC. Amino acid sequence: CASSQEIAGHGDEQFF. The chain couples TRBV4-3 to TRBJ2-1; 8 bases map to TRBD2. The CDR3 totals 16 residues. The junction had 9 bases not matched to a gene; V was cut back by 0 bases and J by 8 bases. CDR1 is LGHNA, CDR2 YSLEER, per germline.

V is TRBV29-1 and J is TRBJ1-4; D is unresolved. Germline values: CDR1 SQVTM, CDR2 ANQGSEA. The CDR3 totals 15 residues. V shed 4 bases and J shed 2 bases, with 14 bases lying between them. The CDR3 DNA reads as TGCAGCGTTGCTGAGTCGGGTATTACTAATGAAAAACTGTTTTTT. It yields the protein CSVAESGITNEKLFF.

The CDR3 spells CASRTRAALEKSDTQYF. CDR3 DNA sequence: TGCGCCAGCAGAACTCGGGCAGCGTTGGAGAAATCAGATACGCAGTATTTT. The chain combines TRBV5-1 with TRBJ2-3; the D is unclear. CDR3 length: 17 residues. Germline V gene sequence: CDR1 SGHRS, CDR2 YFSETQ. Trimming cost V 5 bases and J 4 bases, with 23 bases left between them.